One sample yielded the 31 T cell receptor beta chains listed below, sequenced in a study of regulatory T cells in long-lasting Graves disease. Time point in this sample: newly diagnosed GD, antithyroid drugs for less than 3 months. Isolated PBMC RNA provided the starting material for the TCR library. To make TCR beta libraries, researchers used iRepertoire HTBI primers and Arm-PCR of CDR3 regions. TCRdb called the multiplex PCR reads again in MiXCR, with one record for every CDR3 protein. The sample holds under 450,000 distinct CDR3 sequences, approximately 10% seen once. This same sample was also part of a study on T cells in Graves' hyperthyroidism and ophthalmopathy.

The material was peripheral blood mononuclear cells (PBMCs), obtained at new diagnosis, from a patient treated with antithyroid drugs. The receptors originated from a woman aged 18 to 35 with Graves disease.

This clonotype came up a few times. V gene TRBV7-9 combines with J gene TRBJ1-2, with no clear D. The germline V gene has CDR1 SEHNR and CDR2 FQNEAQ (reference sequence). V gave up 5 bases and J gave up 4 bases, with 17 bases separating them. CDR3 length: 15 amino acids. Written as DNA, the CDR3 is TGTGCCAGCAGCAGTCAAAGTTCCCTTGGCTATGGCTACACCTTC. This codes for CASSSQSSLGYGYTF.

This clonotype was found a few times. For the CDR3, the DNA is TGTGCCAGCAGTTATGGGACCGCCTCTTACACCTTC. It yields the protein CASSYGTASYTF. The genes are TRBV12-3 or TRBV12-4 and TRBJ1-2; D might be TRBD1 (5 bases). The CDR3 length is 12 residues. V lost 4 bases and J 11 bases, leaving 14 bases between the germline ends.

This clonotype was seen ten or more times. The chain employs TRBV12-3 or TRBV12-4 and TRBJ1-5; D remains ambiguous. The V gene lost 1 base and the J gene lost 7 bases, with 11 bases spanning the gap. This CDR3 is 14 amino acids long. The CDR3 protein is CASSLGGAFQPQHF. The CDR3, as DNA: TGTGCCAGCAGTTTAGGAGGAGCCTTCCAGCCCCAGCATTTT.

This clonotype appeared many times. The chain links TRBV12-3 or TRBV12-4 to TRBJ2-7, with no clear D. With 3 bases removed from V and 6 bases from J, the gap between germline ends came to 12 bases. There are 13 residues in the CDR3. CDR3: CASSLSRKTEQYV. The CDR3, as DNA: TGTGCCAGCAGTTTGAGCCGAAAGACCGAGCAGTACGTC.

This clonotype has just a few counts. The chain couples TRBV20-1 to TRBJ1-2; D is perhaps TRBD1 (6 bases). V dropped 5 bases and J dropped 7 bases, with 17 bases sitting between them. Germline V gives CDR1 DFQATT, CDR2 SNEGSKA (reference sequence). This CDR3 spans 13 amino acids. The CDR3 region is CSAEWEQGIGYTF. CDR3 DNA: TGCAGTGCTGAATGGGAACAGGGAATTGGCTACACCTTC.

This clonotype was recorded many times. The chain carries TRBV27 and TRBJ2-7; 7 bases align to TRBD1. CDR3 length: 15 residues. Germline-derived CDR1 and CDR2 are MNHEY and SMNVEV (reference sequence). V was pared by 5 bases and J by 2 bases, with 9 bases of the junction left unmatched. CDR3 sequence: CASSRQGVGTYEQYF. The CDR3 DNA follows: TGTGCCAGCAGTCGCCAGGGGGTCGGCACCTACGAGCAGTACTTC.

This clonotype has at least ten counts. The J gene is TRBJ2-5, the V gene TRBV11-3, with unresolved D. V lost 5 bases to trimming and J lost 2 bases, with 6 bases between them. The CDR3 is 12 residues long. CDR1 and CDR2 from the germline V gene are SGHNT and YENEEA. CDR3 in amino acids: CASSPDQETQYF. Written as DNA, the CDR3 is TGTGCCAGCAGCCCGGATCAAGAGACCCAGTACTTC.

The J gene is TRBJ1-1, the V gene TRBV4-3; no definite D call. The CDR3 has 16 residues. Trimming stripped 4 bases from V and 2 bases from J, with 17 bases between. Germline CDR1 reads LGHNA; CDR2 reads YSLEER. The CDR3 sequence is CASSPSSGSANTEAFF. Written as DNA, the CDR3 is TGCGCCAGCAGCCCCTCGTCGGGCAGCGCTAACACTGAAGCTTTCTTT.

This clonotype was seen a handful of times. The chain recombines TRBV7-9 with TRBJ1-2, with D possibly matching TRBD1 (6 bases). This CDR3 comprises 15 residues. Trimming removed 1 base at V and 2 bases at J, with 11 bases between. Germline assignment: CDR1 SEHNR and CDR2 FQNEAQ (reference sequence). The CDR3 DNA reads as TGTGCCAGCAGCTTAGTAGAGGGGACAAACTATGGCTACACCTTC. Translated, it gives CASSLVEGTNYGYTF.

This clonotype was detected only a few times. The CDR3: CASSPRGLLTDTQYF. The DNA for the CDR3 is TGTGCCAGCAGCCCTCGGGGGCTCCTCACAGATACGCAGTATTTT. The J gene is TRBJ2-3, the V gene TRBV7-6; D may match TRBD1 or TRBD2 (6 bases each). This CDR3 contains 15 residues. Germline CDR1 SGHVS, CDR2 FNYEAQ. Trimming left V 5 bases short and J 2 bases short, with 14 bases between.

This clonotype was seen ten or more times. This chain joins TRBV27 and TRBJ1-1; 7 bases map to TRBD1. Germline CDR1 reads MNHEY; CDR2 reads SMNVEV (reference sequence). The CDR3 runs to 14 residues. Losses at the gene ends were 6 bases for V and 0 bases for J; bases not matched to a gene: 4. The CDR3 DNA follows: TGTGCCAGCAGCACAGGGGCCGTGAACACTGAAGCTTTCTTT. Amino acid sequence: CASSTGAVNTEAFF.

This clonotype was picked up many times. This chain uses TRBV6-1 with TRBJ2-7, with D hard to call. V lost 4 bases to trimming and J lost 0 bases, with 7 bases between them. Germline loops: CDR1 MNHNS, CDR2 SASEGT. The CDR3 has 13 amino acids. CDR3 bases: TGTGCCAGCAGTGCGATGAGCTCCTACGAGCAGTACTTC. It translates to CASSAMSSYEQYF.

The sample holds many counts of this clonotype. The chain carries TRBV6-2 or TRBV6-3 and TRBJ1-5, with 7 nucleotides matching TRBD1. This CDR3 has 16 residues. CDR1 is MNHEY, CDR2 SVGEGT, per germline. V lost 10 bases and J lost 0; bases outside the gene matches: 12. The CDR3 region is CAISDRWTDSNQPQHF. CDR3 coding DNA: TGTGCCATCTCGGACAGGTGGACCGATAGCAATCAGCCCCAGCATTTT.

This chain links TRBV20-1 with TRBJ2-3, with TRBD2 matching over 11 bases. This CDR3 is built from 15 residues. The germline V gene has CDR1 DFQATT and CDR2 SNEGSKA (reference sequence). Trimming cost V 5 bases and J 2 bases; bases outside gene matches: 6. For the CDR3, the DNA is TGCAGTGCTTCCGGACTAGCGGGCTACACAGATACGCAGTATTTT. Translating it yields CSASGLAGYTDTQYF.

The chain joins TRBV5-4 to TRBJ2-1, with D hard to call. The germline V gene encodes CDR1 SGHNT and CDR2 YYREEE (reference sequence). The CDR3 runs 12 residues. V shed 1 base and J shed 5 bases, with 4 bases lying between them. The CDR3 sequence is CASSLLNNEQFF. CDR3 DNA: TGTGCCAGCAGCTTGCTAAACAATGAGCAGTTCTTC.

J is TRBJ1-2 and V is TRBV7-3; perhaps TRBD1 as D (5 bases). The V and J ends lost 4 bases and 8 bases respectively, with 14 bases between them. CDR3 length equals 13 residues. CDR1 is SGHTA, CDR2 FQGTGA, per germline. The CDR3 sequence: CASSSSGSYGYTF. CDR3 bases: TGTGCCAGCAGCTCTTCAGGGTCGTACGGCTACACCTTC.

This clonotype was recorded at least ten times. The V gene is TRBV7-6, the J gene TRBJ2-3; D uncertain. The germline V gene encodes CDR1 SGHVS and CDR2 FNYEAQ. The CDR3 extends over 14 amino acids. Trimming removed 3 bases at V and 2 bases at J, with 9 bases between. The CDR3 sequence: CASSFTASTDTQYF. The CDR3 nucleotides are TGTGCCAGCAGCTTTACCGCTTCCACAGATACGCAGTATTTT.

This clonotype was found many times. This sequence joins TRBV15 and TRBJ2-1, with D maybe TRBD2 (7 bases). The CDR3 loop spans 15 amino acids. Germline V gene data show CDR1 as LNHNV and CDR2 as YYDKDF (reference sequence). Trimming left V 0 bases short and J 8 bases short, with 14 bases between. The CDR3 sequence is CATSREVQGRDEQFF. The CDR3 coding sequence is TGTGCCACCAGCAGAGAGGTGCAGGGGAGGGATGAGCAGTTCTTC.

This clonotype was detected a few times. The J gene is TRBJ1-3, the V gene TRBV12-3 or TRBV12-4; TRBD1 is a possible D gene (5 bases). V was cut by 6 bases and J by 3 bases, with 15 bases left in between. The CDR3 runs to 15 residues. The DNA of the CDR3 is TGTGCCAGCAGCCAACGACGACAGATTGGAAACACCATATATTTT. It encodes CASSQRRQIGNTIYF.

This clonotype came up a few times. This chain joins TRBV7-3 and TRBJ2-3; a weak D match, TRBD2 (5 bases). The CDR3 spans 15 residues. Trimming stripped 2 bases from V and 3 bases from J, with 12 bases between. The germline V gene encodes CDR1 SGHTA and CDR2 FQGTGA. This CDR3 reads CASSLYGVKTDTQYF. The CDR3 DNA reads TGTGCCAGCAGCTTATACGGGGTTAAGACAGATACGCAGTATTTT.

This clonotype was detected many times. This rearrangement joins TRBV20-1 to TRBJ2-1; perhaps TRBD1 as D (5 bases). The J call may be wrong; the DNA end is better matched by TRBJ2-5. This CDR3 contains 14 residues. Germline loops: CDR1 DFQATT, CDR2 SNEGSKA (reference sequence). This chain's CDR3 is CSARDWYRQETQYF. For the CDR3, the DNA is TGCAGTGCTAGAGATTGGTACAGGCAAGAGACCCAGTACTTC.

The chain joins TRBV18 to TRBJ2-1, with 9 bases that match TRBD1. CDR3 length equals 18 residues. V shed 4 bases and J 7 bases; nucleotides not matched to a gene: 17. Germline loops: CDR1 KGHSH, CDR2 LQKENI. In nucleotides, the CDR3 is TGTGCCAGCTCACTCACCATACAGGGGGCGGCGGGTGTGAATGAGCAGTTCTTC. This translates into CASSLTIQGAAGVNEQFF.

The rearrangement uses TRBV7-2 and TRBJ2-7, with 14 bases identical to TRBD2. The CDR3 length is 18 residues. Per germline, CDR1 SGHTA and CDR2 FQGNSA. The V and J ends lost 5 bases and 7 bases, in that order; junction bases with no gene match: 16. As DNA, the CDR3 is TGTGCCAGCAGCCATTTTCTTCCGGGACTAGCGGGAGTCGGAGAGCAGTACTTC. This translates into CASSHFLPGLAGVGEQYF.

In this sample, this clonotype turned up a few times. V and J are TRBV6-5 and TRBJ2-3; D is uncertain. Per the germline V gene, CDR1 is MNHEY and CDR2 is SVGAGI. This CDR3 is 12 amino acids long. V was trimmed by 2 bases and J by 5 bases, leaving 5 bases between them. The CDR3 sequence is CASSYPQDTQYF. Written as DNA, the CDR3 is TGTGCCAGCAGTTACCCACAAGATACGCAGTATTTT.

This clonotype was recorded at least ten times. The chain is built from TRBV12-3 or TRBV12-4 and TRBJ1-1, with 9 positions matching TRBD1. V was pared by 6 bases and J by 4 bases, with 6 bases of the junction left unmatched. The CDR3 runs to 14 residues. CDR3 protein: CASRGTGGSTEAFF. The CDR3 nucleotides read TGTGCCAGCAGAGGAACAGGGGGCTCCACTGAAGCTTTCTTT.

V is TRBV6-5 and J is TRBJ2-5, with 7 bases fitting TRBD2. The CDR3 is made up of 16 amino acids. With V trimmed by 0 bases and J by 5 bases, 9 bases remained unmatched. CDR1 MNHEY and CDR2 SVGAGI come from the germline V gene. Written as DNA, the CDR3 is TGTGCCAGCAGTTACTCGATGGGACTACCTGGGGAGACCCAGTACTTC. Amino acid sequence: CASSYSMGLPGETQYF.

This clonotype was observed a few times. The chain recombines TRBV4-3 with TRBJ2-5, with D tentatively TRBD1 (6 bases). V shed 4 bases and J shed 1 base, with 13 bases lying between them. The CDR3 sequence is 15 residues long. The V gene's germline CDR1 is LGHNA and CDR2 YSLEER. The CDR3 sequence: CASSLTRGTQETQYF. As DNA, the CDR3 is TGCGCCAGCAGCCTTACTAGGGGGACCCAAGAGACCCAGTACTTC.

In its sample, this clonotype was seen many times. The rearrangement uses TRBV7-8 and TRBJ2-5; TRBD2 agrees at 7 bases. This CDR3 spans 15 amino acids. From germline, CDR1 is SGHVS and CDR2 FQNEAQ. Trimming at V came to 5 bases and at J to 5 bases, leaving 11 bases not matched to a gene. The CDR3 DNA sequence: TGTGCCAGCAGCCCACCGGCGGGGGATCCCGAGACCCAGTACTTC. Residues: CASSPPAGDPETQYF.

The chain has TRBV11-2 and TRBJ1-1; weak D call: TRBD1 (5 bases). From germline, CDR1 is SGHAT and CDR2 FQNNGV. V was cut by 7 bases and J by 0 bases, with 12 bases left in between. The CDR3 runs 14 residues. This CDR3 reads CASTRGFLNTEAFF. The CDR3 DNA reads TGTGCCAGCACCCGGGGGTTTCTGAACACTGAAGCTTTCTTT.

Only a few counts were recorded for this clonotype. The rearrangement uses TRBV15 and TRBJ2-6; D unresolved. The CDR3 has 15 amino acids. Trimming left V 3 bases short and J 0 bases short, with 6 bases between. Looked up from germline, CDR1 is LNHNV and CDR2 is YYDKDF (reference sequence). In nucleotides, the CDR3 is TGTGCCACCAGCAGGGCTGACTCTGGGGCCAACGTCCTGACTTTC. Protein sequence: CATSRADSGANVLTF.

This clonotype has a count of ten or more. The chain recombines TRBV3-1 with TRBJ2-1; the match to TRBD2 covers 10 bases. This CDR3 is 17 amino acids long. Germline loops: CDR1 LGHDT, CDR2 YNNKEL (reference sequence). With V trimmed by 0 bases and J by 2 bases, 4 bases remained unmatched. In DNA, the CDR3 is TGTGCCAGCAGCCAAGAGCTAGCGGGAGACCCCTACAATGAGCAGTTCTTC. This sequence encodes CASSQELAGDPYNEQFF.